Following are 14 T cell receptor beta chains from one sample sequenced in a study of OX40 agonist ivuxolimab in advanced cancers. Profiling relied on immunoSEQ multiplex PCR, and the TCRdb table lists in-frame clones only, not all of them. Of about 77,000 clones in the sample, around 86% were seen once. The material was CD4+ or CD8+ T cells sorted from blood, obtained in a trial of the OX40 agonist ivuxolimab. The receptor set was obtained from an adult with an advanced solid tumor such as melanoma, head and neck, liver or kidney cancer.

V and J are TRBV10-3 and TRBJ2-7; TRBD2 matches at 9 bases. CDR3 length: 14 residues. The germline V gene has CDR1 ENHRY and CDR2 SYGVKD. Trimming cost V 10 bases and J 0 bases; bases outside gene matches: 7. Here the CDR3 reads CASETTSGSYEQYF. The CDR3 coding sequence is TGTGCCAGCGAAACGACTAGCGGCTCCTACGAGCAGTACTTC.

This clone came up a few times. CDR3 residues: CASSIRDTTNYGYTF. CDR3 DNA sequence: TGTGCCAGTAGTATAAGGGACACTACTAACTATGGCTACACCTTC. The V gene is TRBV19, the J gene TRBJ1-2; tentative D call: TRBD1 (6 bases). Looked up from germline, CDR1 is LNHDA and CDR2 is SQIVND (reference sequence). V gave up 2 bases and J gave up 0 bases, with 10 bases separating them. CDR3 length equals 15 residues.

The chain couples TRBV9 to TRBJ2-2; D tentatively fits TRBD1 or TRBD2 (5 bases each). CDR1 SGDLS and CDR2 YYNGEE come from the germline V gene. The CDR3 contains 14 residues. The V end was cut by 0 bases, the J end by 5 bases, with 8 bases between. This CDR3 reads CASSVVGETGELFF. CDR3 nucleotide sequence: TGTGCCAGCAGCGTAGTGGGGGAGACCGGGGAGCTGTTTTTT.

The J gene is TRBJ1-6, the V gene TRBV23-1; no clear D gene. TRBV23-1 is annotated as an ORF whose role is uncertain. The V end was cut by 5 bases, the J end by 8 bases, with 13 bases between. CDR3 length equals 14 residues. As DNA, the CDR3 is TGCGCCAGCAGTTGCCCAATCGTGGATTCACCCCTCCACTTT. It codes for CASSCPIVDSPLHF.

V and J are TRBV27 and TRBJ2-3; D ambiguous. This CDR3 is built from 16 residues. From germline, CDR1 is MNHEY and CDR2 SMNVEV (reference sequence). The V end was cut by 6 bases, the J end by 2 bases, with 18 bases between. Here the CDR3 reads CASSLAGGPLTDTQYF. For the CDR3, the DNA is TGTGCCAGCAGCCTCGCAGGTGGCCCGCTCACAGATACGCAGTATTTT.

This clone was picked up one time. The same CDR3 can be traced to other DNA sequences in this sample. V gene TRBV6-1 combines with J gene TRBJ1-1; D is possibly TRBD1 (5 bases). V lost 2 bases, J lost 4 bases, and 8 bases lay in between. The CDR3 is 13 amino acids. Germline CDR1 reads MNHNS; CDR2 reads SASEGT. CDR3 in DNA: TGTGCCAGCAGTGAATCGGGGGGCACTGAAGCTTTCTTT. It translates to CASSESGGTEAFF.

The CDR3 is CASSWTRWGEKLFF. In DNA, the CDR3 is TGTGCCAGCAGCTGGACGCGATGGGGTGAAAAACTGTTTTTT. The chain recombines TRBV28 with TRBJ1-4; D is uncertain. This CDR3 comprises 14 residues. The V gene's germline CDR1 is MDHEN and CDR2 SYDVKM. V shed 6 bases and J shed 7 bases, with 15 bases lying between them.

The V gene is TRBV30, the J gene TRBJ2-6; TRBD1 agrees at 9 bases. The CDR3 extends over 17 amino acids. The germline gives CDR1 GTSNPN, CDR2 SVGIG (reference sequence). The trim removed 2 bases at V and 0 bases at J, leaving 5 bases unmatched. The CDR3 spells CAWSPDRGGSGANVLTF. CDR3 in DNA: TGTGCCTGGAGTCCGGACAGGGGAGGCTCTGGGGCCAACGTCCTGACTTTC.

This clone was counted between two and nine times. The chain uses TRBV5-1 and TRBJ1-6; the match to TRBD1 covers 8 bases. CDR1 and CDR2 (germline): SGHRS, YFSETQ. V was pared by 1 base and J by 5 bases, with 14 bases of the junction left unmatched. CDR3 length: 19 amino acids. The CDR3 sequence is CASSLTAPGQTGDNSPLHF. The CDR3, as DNA: TGCGCCAGCAGCTTGACAGCCCCGGGACAGACAGGGGATAATTCACCCCTCCACTTT.

The rearrangement uses TRBV5-1 and TRBJ2-1, with 7 bases that match TRBD1. Per germline, CDR1 SGHRS and CDR2 YFSETQ. V lost 4 bases and J lost 7; bases outside the gene matches: 11. The CDR3 runs to 15 residues. The CDR3 here is CASSPGKGAVNEQFF. CDR3 bases: TGCGCCAGCAGCCCGGGAAAGGGGGCTGTGAATGAGCAGTTCTTC.

In its sample, this clone was seen once. The chain recombines TRBV28 with TRBJ2-1; either TRBD1 or TRBD2 may supply D (6 bases each). The V end lost 5 bases, the J end lost 9 bases, and 20 bases lay between the germline ends. The length of the CDR3 is 15 residues. The V gene's germline CDR1 is MDHEN and CDR2 SYDVKM. For the CDR3, the DNA is TGTGCCAGCAGTCGCCAAGGGGGGCGGATGGGTGAGCAGTTCTTC. This gives the protein CASSRQGGRMGEQFF.

The rearrangement joins TRBV7-3 to TRBJ2-2; 8 nucleotides line up with TRBD2. The CDR3 runs to 16 residues. CDR1 and CDR2 from the germline V gene are SGHTA and FQGTGA. The junction had 2 bases not matched to a gene; V was cut back by 1 base and J by 1 base. In DNA form, the CDR3 reads TGTGCCAGCAGCTTAAGCGGGGGGATGAACACCGGGGAGCTGTTTTTT. Translation gives CASSLSGGMNTGELFF.

The chain uses TRBV2 and TRBJ1-1, with D possibly matching TRBD1 (6 bases). Germline V lookup: CDR1 SNHLY, CDR2 FYNNEI. V was pared by 7 bases and J by 3 bases, with 12 bases between. The CDR3 contains 13 residues. The chain's CDR3 is CASIRGEDTEAFF. For the CDR3, the DNA is TGTGCCAGCATAAGGGGGGAGGACACTGAAGCTTTCTTT.

The chain uses TRBV6-1 and TRBJ2-5, with D uncertain. Trimming took off 0 bases at V and 1 base at J, with 9 bases between the two ends. The CDR3 is made up of 15 amino acids. Germline values: CDR1 MNHNS, CDR2 SASEGT. In DNA form, the CDR3 reads TGTGCCAGCAGTGAAGCGCACGGATTCCAAGAGACCCAGTACTTC. Its translation is CASSEAHGFQETQYF.